The rows below give T cell receptor beta chains drawn from one sample of a study of PD-L1 blockade in urothelial cancer. Some clones are missing from TCRdb's copy, which holds only in-frame ones; the method was immunoSEQ multiplex PCR. Of just under 30,000 clones listed, about 87% are singletons. The sample was PBMCs, taken around atezolizumab (anti-PD-L1) treatment. These receptors were obtained from a man between 50 and 59 years old with urothelial cancer. Each CDR3 is given without its conserved first and last residue. A D gene is named only where the DNA matches it firmly.

v_gene: TRBV4-2; j_gene: -; len: 14; d_gene: TRBD2; CDR3aa: ASSPEGLADSYEQY
v_gene: TRBV18; j_gene: TRBJ1-1; len: 15; d_gene: TRBD1; CDR3aa: ASSPQGAVGMNTEAF
v_gene: TRBV10-3; j_gene: TRBJ2-2; len: 14; d_gene: TRBD1; CDR3aa: AISESGQGHTGELF
v_gene: TRBV30; j_gene: TRBJ2-5; len: 11; d_gene: -; CDR3aa: AWSPEGDSGLY
v_gene: TRBV28; j_gene: TRBJ2-2; len: 14; d_gene: TRBD2; CDR3aa: ASSLLTSGPTGELF
v_gene: TRBV7-7; j_gene: TRBJ1-4; len: 13; d_gene: -; CDR3aa: ASSLGRVEGEKLF
v_gene: TRBV4-2; j_gene: TRBJ1-1; len: 11; d_gene: -; CDR3aa: ASSQATGTEAF
v_gene: TRBV10-3; j_gene: TRBJ2-2; len: 12; d_gene: TRBD1; CDR3aa: AIRGQGNTGELF
v_gene: TRBV6-5; j_gene: TRBJ2-1; len: 14; d_gene: TRBD2; CDR3aa: ASSYSGLAGGGEQF
v_gene: TRBV5-1; j_gene: TRBJ1-3; len: 12; d_gene: TRBD1; CDR3aa: ASSPRTGGNTIY
v_gene: TRBV6-5; j_gene: TRBJ1-4; len: 11; d_gene: -; CDR3aa: ASSYGTRHELF
v_gene: TRBV5-4; j_gene: TRBJ1-6; len: 12; d_gene: -; CDR3aa: ASSLVGVNSPLH
v_gene: TRBV19; j_gene: TRBJ2-5; len: 13; d_gene: -; CDR3aa: ASSTVKQGRETQY
v_gene: TRBV2; j_gene: TRBJ1-5; len: 13; d_gene: TRBD1; CDR3aa: ASRRSDRGSQPQH
v_gene: TRBV5-8; j_gene: TRBJ2-2; len: 12; d_gene: -; CDR3aa: ASSLRQNTGELF
v_gene: TRBV7-9; j_gene: TRBJ1-5; len: 13; d_gene: TRBD1; CDR3aa: ASSPGTASDQPQH
v_gene: TRBV18; j_gene: TRBJ2-2; len: 13; d_gene: -; CDR3aa: ASSPLDSPGGELF
v_gene: TRBV9; j_gene: TRBJ2-2; len: 17; d_gene: TRBD1; CDR3aa: ASSRGVGSGQGLTGELF
v_gene: TRBV9; j_gene: TRBJ2-1; len: 14; d_gene: TRBD2; CDR3aa: ASSGLPGLAGNEQF
v_gene: TRBV9; j_gene: TRBJ2-3; len: 13; d_gene: -; CDR3aa: ASSEARSSTDTQY
v_gene: TRBV10-3; j_gene: TRBJ1-5; len: 12; d_gene: TRBD1; CDR3aa: AIRGQGVNQPQH
v_gene: TRBV5-6; j_gene: -; len: 14; d_gene: -; CDR3aa: ASSSPLGANPYEQY
v_gene: TRBV10-1; j_gene: TRBJ2-1; len: 10; d_gene: TRBD2; CDR3aa: ASSSAGGREF
v_gene: TRBV7-8; j_gene: TRBJ1-1; len: 11; d_gene: -; CDR3aa: ASSLIVTAEAF
v_gene: TRBV7-8; j_gene: TRBJ2-3; len: 16; d_gene: TRBD2; CDR3aa: ASSLSSGRGGITDTQY
v_gene: TRBV10-2; j_gene: TRBJ2-4; len: 13; d_gene: -; CDR3aa: ASRVADPTKNIQY
v_gene: TRBV19; j_gene: TRBJ1-2; len: 15; d_gene: TRBD1; CDR3aa: ASSNGNRGLPRNGYT
v_gene: TRBV4-1; j_gene: TRBJ2-3; len: 15; d_gene: -; CDR3aa: ASSQETGFSSTDTQY
v_gene: TRBV7-8; j_gene: TRBJ2-3; len: 12; d_gene: -; CDR3aa: ASSLLTSTDTQY
v_gene: TRBV2; j_gene: TRBJ1-6; len: 11; d_gene: -; CDR3aa: ASSDDSNSPLH
v_gene: TRBV4-2; j_gene: TRBJ2-2; len: 15; d_gene: TRBD2; CDR3aa: ASSQDGSGGRSGELF
v_gene: TRBV2; j_gene: TRBJ1-1; len: 15; d_gene: -; CDR3aa: ASSESSFRVLNTEAF
v_gene: TRBV7-2; j_gene: TRBJ2-5; len: 11; d_gene: TRBD1; CDR3aa: ASSRTGGETQY
v_gene: TRBV19; j_gene: TRBJ1-5; len: 13; d_gene: -; CDR3aa: ASRETGRSNQPQH
v_gene: TRBV25-1; j_gene: TRBJ2-5; len: 11; d_gene: -; CDR3aa: ASSESREETQY
v_gene: TRBV28; j_gene: TRBJ2-5; len: 12; d_gene: TRBD2; CDR3aa: ASTRGGRRETQY
v_gene: TRBV9; j_gene: TRBJ2-1; len: 12; d_gene: TRBD2; CDR3aa: ASSVELAGNEQF
v_gene: TRBV10-2; j_gene: TRBJ1-2; len: 13; d_gene: TRBD1; CDR3aa: ASSENPGGRNGYT
v_gene: TRBV7-2; j_gene: TRBJ2-7; len: 12; d_gene: -; CDR3aa: ASSLAGSSYEQY
v_gene: TRBV27; j_gene: TRBJ2-7; len: 15; d_gene: -; CDR3aa: ASSLSIVRGSSYEQY
v_gene: TRBV7-6; j_gene: TRBJ1-1; len: 18; d_gene: TRBD1; CDR3aa: ASSAIPGQGFSGGNTEAF
v_gene: TRBV20-1; j_gene: TRBJ1-2; len: 9; d_gene: -; CDR3aa: SASRELGYT
v_gene: TRBV6-6; j_gene: TRBJ1-5; len: 13; d_gene: TRBD1; CDR3aa: ASSSTGERRQPQH
v_gene: TRBV2; j_gene: TRBJ2-3; len: 13; d_gene: -; CDR3aa: ASTSRLAITDTQY
v_gene: TRBV5-5; j_gene: TRBJ1-6; len: 12; d_gene: TRBD1; CDR3aa: ASSDREKSSPLH
v_gene: TRBV5-6; j_gene: TRBJ2-7; len: 14; d_gene: TRBD2; CDR3aa: ASSLAGDLAGHEQY
v_gene: TRBV7-9; j_gene: TRBJ2-7; len: 13; d_gene: TRBD2; CDR3aa: ASSLTSGPFYEQY